One and the same sample provided the 9 T cell receptor beta chains below, sequenced in a study of blood T cell repertoires in COVID-19. This table comes from immunoSEQ multiplex PCR, and its TCRdb copy is limited to in-frame clones, with some not included. The repertoire holds more than 200,000 clones, with approximately 80% as singletons. Material for sequencing was peripheral blood. The receptors come from a woman in her forties with active or convalescent COVID-19.

The CDR3 sequence: CASSQDTGKRPQYF. In nucleotides, the CDR3 is TGTGCCAGCAGCCAAGATACGGGAAAGAGACCCCAGTACTTC. The rearrangement uses TRBV4-2 and TRBJ2-5; perhaps TRBD2 as D (5 bases). Germline loops: CDR1 LGHNA, CDR2 YNFKEQ. There are 14 residues in the CDR3. V lost 0 bases and J lost 9, with 14 bases in between.

The table lists this clone with a count of one. This chain joins TRBV2 and TRBJ2-1; 8 positions agree with TRBD2. The V and J ends lost 5 bases and 4 bases, in that order; junction bases with no gene match: 4. Germline values: CDR1 SNHLY, CDR2 FYNNEI. This CDR3 is 14 amino acids long. DNA of the CDR3: TGTGCCAGCAGTATGGGACTAGGTTACAATGAGCAGTTCTTC. Translating it yields CASSMGLGYNEQFF.

The CDR3 DNA reads as TGCGCCAGCAGTGAGACTAGCTGGGGCACAGATACGCAGTATTTT. Encoded protein: CASSETSWGTDTQYF. The rearrangement joins TRBV10-2 to TRBJ2-3; D is possibly TRBD2 (6 bases). CDR3 size: 15 residues. The V end was cut by 2 bases, the J end by 1 base, with 10 bases between. The V gene's germline CDR1 is WSHSY and CDR2 SAAADI.

The V call is TRBV6-6, the J call TRBJ1-2, with 7 bases that match TRBD1. The V gene's germline CDR1 is MNHNY and CDR2 SVGAGI (reference sequence). V gave up 6 bases and J gave up 6 bases; unmatched junction bases: 1. The CDR3 spans 11 residues. The CDR3 nucleotides read TGTGCCAGCAGACAGGGGAATGGCTACACCTTC. It translates to CASRQGNGYTF.

Only a few counts were recorded for this clone. DNA for the CDR3: TGTGCCACCAGTGACAGGCTCATCACAGATACGCAGTATTTT. Protein: CATSDRLITDTQYF. V gene TRBV24-1 combines with J gene TRBJ2-3; D ambiguous. V lost 4 bases and J lost 2, with 9 bases in between. CDR3 length: 14 residues. CDR1 and CDR2 from the germline V gene are KGHDR and SFDVKD.

CDR3 nucleotide sequence: TGTGCCAGCAGTCTCGGCGGGACTTACAATCAGCCCCAGCATTTT. Protein product: CASSLGGTYNQPQHF. The V call is TRBV6-5, the J call TRBJ1-5, with a tentative D call TRBD1 (5 bases). CDR1 and CDR2 from the germline V gene are MNHEY and SVGAGI. V lost 5 bases to trimming and J lost 3 bases, with 14 bases between them. The CDR3 is 15 amino acids.

This chain links TRBV5-1 with TRBJ2-7, with D possibly matching TRBD1 (6 bases). Germline CDR1 reads SGHRS; CDR2 reads YFSETQ. This CDR3 contains 13 residues. Trimming cost V 0 bases and J 6 bases, with 10 bases left between them. CDR3 sequence reads: CASSLGGTSEQYV. In nucleotides, the CDR3 is TGCGCCAGCAGCTTGGGAGGGACAAGCGAGCAGTACGTC.

A single count supports this clone. The J gene is TRBJ1-4, the V gene TRBV19; a weak D match, TRBD1 (6 bases). Between the trimmed V and J ends, which lost 4 bases and 4 bases, there was a span of 13 bases. This CDR3 contains 15 residues. CDR1 and CDR2 from the germline V gene are LNHDA and SQIVND (reference sequence). The CDR3 spells CASSNRQALNEKLFF. The CDR3 coding sequence is TGTGCCAGTAGTAACCGACAGGCCCTTAATGAAAAACTGTTTTTT.

This chain links TRBV10-2 with TRBJ2-1, with TRBD2 as a possible D gene (7 bases). Looked up from germline, CDR1 is WSHSY and CDR2 is SAAADI. The V gene lost 0 bases and the J gene lost 2 bases, with 14 bases spanning the gap. The length of the CDR3 is 17 residues. Here the CDR3 DNA reads TGCGCCAGCAGTGAGTCAAAGGGGGGGCGGACCTACAATGAGCAGTTCTTC. As protein: CASSESKGGRTYNEQFF.